This passage covers 24 T cell receptor beta chains from one sample sequenced in a study of radiation and T cells in renal cell carcinoma. Sequencing was performed with immunoSEQ multiplex PCR; in TCRdb, only in-frame clones are kept and a portion is missing. The sample yields more than 95,000 clones, roughly 80% seen once. As to time point: baseline pretreatment blood. Treatment indicated: 15 Gy SBRT to primary tumor, nephrectomy 4 weeks later. The material was blood, obtained from a patient whose treatment included radiotherapy and nephrectomy. Source of these receptors: a woman aged 60-70 years with renal cell carcinoma.

The genes are TRBV19 and TRBJ2-6; unclear D gene. Trimming cost V 3 bases and J 0 bases, with 6 bases left between them. Germline CDR1 is LNHDA and CDR2 is SQIVND (reference sequence). The CDR3 covers 15 residues. CDR3 residues: CASSIGVSGANVLTF. CDR3 nucleotides: TGTGCCAGTAGTATTGGGGTCTCTGGGGCCAACGTCCTGACTTTC.

The V call is TRBV28, the J call TRBJ2-3; 7 nucleotides agree with TRBD2. CDR3 length: 15 amino acids. The junction had 9 bases not matched to a gene; V was cut back by 5 bases and J by 4 bases. CDR1 MDHEN and CDR2 SYDVKM come from the germline V gene. CDR3 region: CASSPMGGGPDTQYF. The CDR3 nucleotides read TGTGCCAGCAGTCCAATGGGGGGAGGGCCAGATACGCAGTATTTT.

This clone was detected only once. The rearrangement links TRBV5-4 to TRBJ2-5; 10 positions agree with TRBD1. Germline V CDR1 and CDR2: SGHNT, YYREEE (reference sequence). The CDR3 length is 14 residues. V was pared by 5 bases and J by 2 bases, with 3 bases of the junction left unmatched. The CDR3 DNA follows: TGTGCCAGCAGAGGGGACAGGGGACAAGAGACCCAGTACTTC. Encoded protein: CASRGDRGQETQYF.

The V and J genes are TRBV30 and TRBJ2-5; 9 bases match TRBD1. V lost 0 bases to trimming and J lost 6 bases; unmatched junction nucleotides: 8. CDR1 is GTSNPN and CDR2 is SVGIG in the germline V gene (reference sequence). This CDR3 has 15 residues. CDR3 sequence: CAWSVPWDRVKTQYF. The CDR3, as DNA: TGTGCCTGGAGTGTTCCCTGGGACAGGGTTAAGACCCAGTACTTC.

J is TRBJ2-2 and V is TRBV5-5, with no clear D. Trimming shortened V by 0 bases and J by 2 bases, and 11 bases separated the two germline ends. CDR1 and CDR2 from the germline V gene are SGHKS and YYEKEE (reference sequence). This CDR3 region has 16 residues. The CDR3 coding sequence is TGTGCCAGCAGCTTGGCCGGAACCCCCAACACCGGGGAGCTGTTTTTT. Translating it yields CASSLAGTPNTGELFF.

CDR3 amino acids: CASSYVGSAQETQYF. The CDR3 nucleotides read TGTGCCAGCAGTTACGTTGGGTCAGCCCAAGAGACCCAGTACTTC. The chain joins TRBV6-6 to TRBJ2-5; D gene unclear. V was pared by 2 bases and J by 1 base, with 11 bases between. Germline values: CDR1 MNHNY, CDR2 SVGAGI (reference sequence). This CDR3 region has 15 residues.

This rearrangement joins TRBV5-5 to TRBJ1-4; D is undetermined. V was trimmed by 4 bases and J by 7 bases, leaving 17 bases between them. CDR3 length: 15 residues. The germline CDR1 and CDR2 sequences are SGHKS and YYEKEE (reference sequence). CDR3 loop: CASSLGGPSAEKLFF. CDR3 in DNA: TGTGCCAGCAGCCTGGGCGGACCCTCGGCTGAAAAACTGTTTTTT.

This sequence joins TRBV6-6 and TRBJ1-2; 8 bases are a match to TRBD1. Germline V gene lookup returns CDR1 MNHNY and CDR2 SVGAGI (reference sequence). The V and J ends lost 2 bases and 4 bases, in that order; junction bases with no gene match: 3. There are 14 residues in the CDR3. CDR3 amino acids: CASSYGTGPYGYTF. In DNA, the CDR3 is TGTGCCAGCAGTTACGGGACAGGTCCCTATGGCTACACCTTC.

The CDR3 DNA reads TGTGCCAGCAGTTATAGACAGGAGTCGCGCTATGGCTACACCTTC. Translated: CASSYRQESRYGYTF. The V call is TRBV6-5, the J call TRBJ1-2; D possibly corresponds to TRBD1 (6 bases). CDR3 length: 15 amino acids. V shed 3 bases and J shed 4 bases, with 15 bases lying between them. Germline V gives CDR1 MNHEY, CDR2 SVGAGI.

This chain uses TRBV15 with TRBJ1-2, with D possibly matching TRBD1 (6 bases). The V gene's germline CDR1 is LNHNV and CDR2 YYDKDF (reference sequence). V was cut by 4 bases and J by 1 base, with 13 bases left in between. CDR3 length: 15 residues. The CDR3 loop reads CATSNFQGINYGYTF. CDR3 sequence (DNA): TGTGCCACCAGCAATTTCCAGGGGATTAACTATGGCTACACCTTC.

This rearrangement joins TRBV4-1 to TRBJ2-5; TRBD2 matches at 10 bases. Germline trimming cut 3 bases from V and 0 bases from J; bases unmatched to any gene: 4. The CDR3 totals 16 residues. The germline V gene encodes CDR1 MGHRA and CDR2 YSYEKL. The CDR3: CASSQGLATYQETQYF. CDR3 nucleotide sequence: TGCGCCAGCAGCCAGGGACTAGCGACGTACCAAGAGACCCAGTACTTC.

The CDR3, as DNA: TGTGCCAGCAGTTTTTGGTCGTACAGACGTAATGAAAAACTGTTTTTT. Translated: CASSFWSYRRNEKLFF. V gene TRBV6-5 combines with J gene TRBJ1-4; no clear D. With 4 bases removed from V and 4 bases from J, the gap between germline ends came to 16 bases. CDR1 MNHEY and CDR2 SVGAGI come from the germline V gene. This CDR3 is 16 amino acids long.

This clone showed up many times. The chain recombines TRBV14 with TRBJ1-1, with no clear D. The CDR3 has 13 amino acids. Deletions cut 1 base from V and 5 bases from J, with 8 bases between. Per germline, CDR1 SGHDN and CDR2 FVKESK. This CDR3 reads CASSQGIITEAFF. For the CDR3, the DNA is TGTGCCAGCAGCCAAGGGATAATTACTGAAGCTTTCTTT.

The V call is TRBV7-3, the J call TRBJ2-2; D not certain. Germline lookup yields CDR1 SGHTA and CDR2 FQGTGA. The germline V and J ends were trimmed by 5 bases and 4 bases, with 8 bases remaining between them. The CDR3 consists of 13 residues. As DNA, the CDR3 is TGTGCCAGCAGCCCCCTGGGCACCGGGGAGCTGTTTTTT. Its translation: CASSPLGTGELFF.

The chain joins TRBV4-2 to TRBJ2-7; D is unclear. V dropped 5 bases and J dropped 6 bases, with 14 bases sitting between them. CDR3 length equals 13 residues. In germline, CDR1 is LGHNA, CDR2 YNFKEQ. CDR3 protein: CASSRESVLEQYF. The CDR3 bases are TGTGCCAGCAGCAGAGAATCGGTCCTCGAGCAGTACTTC.

The V call is TRBV7-2, the J call TRBJ1-2; 11 bases fit TRBD1. CDR3 length: 12 residues. The germline gives CDR1 SGHTA, CDR2 FQGNSA. V lost 8 bases to trimming and J lost 6 bases; unmatched junction nucleotides: 2. The CDR3 nucleotides read TGTGCCAGCGGGGGACAGGGGGATGGCTACACCTTC. Its protein is CASGGQGDGYTF.

CDR3 sequence (DNA): TGTGCCAGCAGCCCGGGGACAGACGCGACACCCATATATTTT. This encodes CASSPGTDATPIYF. J is TRBJ1-3 and V is TRBV9, with TRBD1 matching over 7 bases. The V and J ends lost 4 bases and 11 bases, in that order; junction bases with no gene match: 12. Germline V lookup: CDR1 SGDLS, CDR2 YYNGEE. There are 14 residues in the CDR3.

V is TRBV19 and J is TRBJ1-2; D perhaps matches TRBD1 (6 bases). The CDR3 covers 15 residues. The V and J ends lost 2 bases and 4 bases respectively, with 14 bases between them. CDR1 is LNHDA, CDR2 SQIVND, per germline (reference sequence). The CDR3 reads CASSISRTVSYGYTF. The CDR3 DNA follows: TGTGCCAGTAGTATATCCCGGACAGTTTCCTATGGCTACACCTTC. The whole variable domain, filled in from reference TRBV19 and TRBJ1-2, reads DGGITQSPKYLFRKEGQNVTLSCEQNLNHDAMYWYRQDPGQGLRLIYYSQIVNDFQKGDIAEGYSVSREKKESFPLTVTSAQKNPTAFYLCASSISRTVSYGYTFGSGTRLTVV.

The V and J genes are TRBV9 and TRBJ1-2; D ambiguous. Looked up from germline, CDR1 is SGDLS and CDR2 is YYNGEE. This CDR3 comprises 13 residues. The germline V and J ends were trimmed by 4 bases and 4 bases, with 11 bases remaining between them. The CDR3 loop reads CASSPATFYGYTF. In DNA form, the CDR3 reads TGTGCCAGCAGCCCGGCTACATTCTATGGCTACACCTTC. Drawing the rest from reference TRBV9 and TRBJ1-2, the complete variable domain is DSGVTQTPKHLITATGQRVTLRCSPRSGDLSVYWYQQSLDQGLQFLIQYYNGEERAKGNILERFSAQQFPDLHSELNLSSLELGDSALYFCASSPATFYGYTFGSGTRLTVV.

The J gene is TRBJ2-1, the V gene TRBV29-1, with 8 bases aligning to TRBD1. CDR3 size: 14 residues. In germline, CDR1 is SQVTM, CDR2 ANQGSEA. V shed 4 bases, J shed 5 bases, and the junction held 7 bases outside the gene matches. The CDR3 loop is CSVGNRGVNNEQFF. The CDR3 coding sequence is TGCAGCGTTGGAAACAGGGGGGTGAACAATGAGCAGTTCTTC.

The chain is built from TRBV28 and TRBJ2-5, with D possibly matching TRBD1 (6 bases). Trimming cost V 6 bases and J 7 bases, with 15 bases left between them. The V gene's germline CDR1 is MDHEN and CDR2 SYDVKM. There are 13 residues in the CDR3. The CDR3, as DNA: TGTGCCAGCAGGAAACAGGGTTCGGGGACCCAGTACTTC. This sequence encodes CASRKQGSGTQYF.

V and J are TRBV19 and TRBJ1-2; D not resolved. Germline V lookup: CDR1 LNHDA, CDR2 SQIVND (reference sequence). The CDR3 is 14 residues long. V was pared by 5 bases and J by 10 bases, with 20 bases between. As DNA, the CDR3 is TGTGCCAGTAGTCTCCGGACGGGCTCTTTGGACTACACCTTC. Translation: CASSLRTGSLDYTF. The full variable domain, in which reference TRBV19 and TRBJ1-2 provide the parts outside the CDR3, is DGGITQSPKYLFRKEGQNVTLSCEQNLNHDAMYWYRQDPGQGLRLIYYSQIVNDFQKGDIAEGYSVSREKKESFPLTVTSAQKNPTAFYLCASSLRTGSLDYTFGSGTRLTVV.

The sample holds one count of this clone. The V gene is TRBV30, the J gene TRBJ2-7; D tentatively fits TRBD1 or TRBD2 (5 bases each). Germline V gene data show CDR1 as GTSNPN and CDR2 as SVGIG (reference sequence). The length of the CDR3 is 14 residues. V was cut by 2 bases and J by 5 bases, with 16 bases left in between. CDR3 nucleotides: TGTGCCTGGAGTCAGGGAGTTCAGCTCCACGAGCAGTACTTC. Protein: CAWSQGVQLHEQYF.

This clone was found once. V gene TRBV28 combines with J gene TRBJ2-1, with 14 bases aligning to TRBD2. The CDR3 is made up of 14 amino acids. Germline trimming cut 6 bases from V and 7 bases from J; bases unmatched to any gene: 2. The V gene's germline CDR1 is MDHEN and CDR2 SYDVKM. This chain's CDR3 is CASSGTSGSNEQFF. CDR3 nucleotides: TGTGCCAGCAGCGGGACTAGCGGGAGTAATGAGCAGTTCTTC.